This is a list of T cell receptor beta chains from one sample in a study of blood T cell repertoires in COVID-19. Clones were sequenced by immunoSEQ multiplex PCR, and TCRdb holds only the in-frame ones, with some missing. The table includes about 260,000 clones, about 90% detected once. Input material: peripheral blood. The origin of the receptors is a woman aged 35 to 49 who had recovered from COVID-19. Each CDR3 is given with its conserved first and last residue. D genes are given only for firm matches. A clone size is listed for some rows: how often the clone was seen (once, few, many), or a class if it is expanded.

size,V,J,D,DNA,CDR3
-,TRBV5-1,TRBJ1-3,-,TGCGCCAGCAGTCCTACGGGTACTAGCGGAAACACCATATATTTT,CASSPTGTSGNTIYF
-,TRBV10-2,TRBJ2-1,-,TGCGCCAGCCTGACGGTGCGGGGGCCTTTAAGCTCCTACAATGAGCAGTTCTTC,CASLTVRGPLSSYNEQFF
-,TRBV19,TRBJ2-1,-,TGTGCCAGTAGTCCCGGGAGCTCCTACAATGAGCAGTTCTTC,CASSPGSSYNEQFF
-,TRBV4-1,TRBJ1-2,TRBD1,TGCGCCAGCAGCCCCCGTGACAGGGGCATCGATGGCTACACCTTC,CASSPRDRGIDGYTF
many,TRBV6-5,TRBJ1-4,TRBD1,TGTGCCAGCAGCTATCAGGGGGATAATGAAAAACTGTTTTTT,CASSYQGDNEKLFF
-,TRBV4-3,TRBJ1-2,-,TGCGCCAGCAGCCTCGGACACGACTATGGCTACACCTTC,CASSLGHDYGYTF
-,TRBV30,TRBJ1-2,TRBD1,TGTGCCTGGAACCCGGGACAGGGGGTTTCCGGCTATGGCTACACCTTC,CAWNPGQGVSGYGYTF
-,TRBV13,TRBJ1-1,-,TGTGCCAGCAGCTTCGCCGGGAAAGAAGCTTTCTTT,CASSFAGKEAFF
-,TRBV5-1,TRBJ1-1,-,TGCGCCAGCAGCTTAGACAGCAACCCAGCAGCTGAAGCTTTCTTT,CASSLDSNPAAEAFF
-,TRBV20-1,TRBJ1-1,-,TGCAGTGCTAGTCTCAGCTCGGGCACTGAAGCTTTCTTT,CSASLSSGTEAFF
-,TRBV11-2,TRBJ2-7,TRBD1,TGTGCCAGCAGCCCCGGGACAGCCTACGAGCAGTACTTC,CASSPGTAYEQYF
once,TRBV10-2,TRBJ1-5,-,TGCGCCAGCCCTTTCGGTAGGCTGGGTAGGGGTCAGCCCCAGCATTTT,CASPFGRLGRGQPQHF
-,TRBV6-6,TRBJ1-5,TRBD1,TGTGCCAGCAGTTACCCACAGGGGGCGAGCAATCAGCCCCAGCATTTT,CASSYPQGASNQPQHF
-,TRBV5-1,TRBJ2-3,-,TGCGCCAGCAGCTTGGAAGTAGCAGGAGGGGATACGCAGTATTTT,CASSLEVAGGDTQYF
-,TRBV7-9,TRBJ1-2,-,TGTGCCAGCAGCGGCCCGAGGTCCTATGGCTACACCTTC,CASSGPRSYGYTF